Reported below is one TCR beta chain. The data belong to a study of blood T cell repertoires in COVID-19. For the study at large: PBMCs, B-cell-depleted T cells, or T cells were the source of the cDNA or gDNA that made up the material.

This CDR3 comprises 15 residues. Germline CDR1 is SGDLS and CDR2 is YYNGEE. Trimming cost V 4 bases and J 7 bases; bases outside gene matches: 10. In the original workflow: Estimation of nucleated cell counts was performed using reference gene primer amplification. Using immunoSEQ multiplex PCR, the repertoire was profiled, and TCRdb retains in-frame clones only, with some absent. That table supplies the V and J calls and clone size; D and trimming were determined from the DNA. This sample has approximately 290,000 clones; about nine tenths occur once, and the top ten carry roughly an eighth. The V call is TRBV9, the J call TRBJ2-1; 8 bases match TRBD2. The sequenced material came from peripheral blood. The source of this sequence is a woman aged 60 to 75 with acute or convalescent COVID-19. The CDR3 loop is CASSPWTSRGNEQFF. In DNA, the CDR3 is TGTGCCAGCAGCCCTTGGACTAGCCGAGGGAATGAGCAGTTCTTC.